This TCR beta chain was recovered during a study of cytotoxic CD8 clonotypes in ibrutinib-treated CLL. Sequencing was designed to attain a depth spanning 1 in 200,000 to 1 in 1 million T cells. Assay used: immunoSEQ multiplex PCR; TCRdb lists only in-frame clones, some missing. The sample holds 15,000 or so clones, 55% to 70% seen once. For this clone: Its antigen remains unidentified.

The germline CDR1 and CDR2 sequences are MNHEY and SMNVEV (reference sequence). This CDR3 has 14 residues. With 7 bases removed from V and 5 bases from J, the gap between germline ends came to 14 bases. Study-wide points: Baseline clonality was higher than in age-matched healthy donors and moved in step with circulating CD8+ T-cell counts.

This sequence was found in a human donor with chronic lymphocytic leukemia. The sequenced sample was PBMCs, obtained before ibrutinib treatment. The chain recombines TRBV27 with TRBJ1-4; no firm D call. Written as DNA, the CDR3 is TGTGCCAGCACTTCGACGGGCGGAAATGAAAAACTGTTTTTT. Translating gives CASTSTGGNEKLFF.